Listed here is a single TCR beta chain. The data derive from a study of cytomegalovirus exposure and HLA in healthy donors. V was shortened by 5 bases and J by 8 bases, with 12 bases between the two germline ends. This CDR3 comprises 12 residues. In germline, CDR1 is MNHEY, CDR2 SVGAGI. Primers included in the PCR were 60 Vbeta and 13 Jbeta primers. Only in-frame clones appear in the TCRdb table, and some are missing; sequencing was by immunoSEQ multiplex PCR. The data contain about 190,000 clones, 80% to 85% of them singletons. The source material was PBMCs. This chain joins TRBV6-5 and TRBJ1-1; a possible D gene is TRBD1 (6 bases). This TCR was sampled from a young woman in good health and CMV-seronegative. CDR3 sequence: CASSPTGLEAFF. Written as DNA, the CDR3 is TGTGCCAGCAGTCCCACAGGGTTAGAAGCTTTCTTT.